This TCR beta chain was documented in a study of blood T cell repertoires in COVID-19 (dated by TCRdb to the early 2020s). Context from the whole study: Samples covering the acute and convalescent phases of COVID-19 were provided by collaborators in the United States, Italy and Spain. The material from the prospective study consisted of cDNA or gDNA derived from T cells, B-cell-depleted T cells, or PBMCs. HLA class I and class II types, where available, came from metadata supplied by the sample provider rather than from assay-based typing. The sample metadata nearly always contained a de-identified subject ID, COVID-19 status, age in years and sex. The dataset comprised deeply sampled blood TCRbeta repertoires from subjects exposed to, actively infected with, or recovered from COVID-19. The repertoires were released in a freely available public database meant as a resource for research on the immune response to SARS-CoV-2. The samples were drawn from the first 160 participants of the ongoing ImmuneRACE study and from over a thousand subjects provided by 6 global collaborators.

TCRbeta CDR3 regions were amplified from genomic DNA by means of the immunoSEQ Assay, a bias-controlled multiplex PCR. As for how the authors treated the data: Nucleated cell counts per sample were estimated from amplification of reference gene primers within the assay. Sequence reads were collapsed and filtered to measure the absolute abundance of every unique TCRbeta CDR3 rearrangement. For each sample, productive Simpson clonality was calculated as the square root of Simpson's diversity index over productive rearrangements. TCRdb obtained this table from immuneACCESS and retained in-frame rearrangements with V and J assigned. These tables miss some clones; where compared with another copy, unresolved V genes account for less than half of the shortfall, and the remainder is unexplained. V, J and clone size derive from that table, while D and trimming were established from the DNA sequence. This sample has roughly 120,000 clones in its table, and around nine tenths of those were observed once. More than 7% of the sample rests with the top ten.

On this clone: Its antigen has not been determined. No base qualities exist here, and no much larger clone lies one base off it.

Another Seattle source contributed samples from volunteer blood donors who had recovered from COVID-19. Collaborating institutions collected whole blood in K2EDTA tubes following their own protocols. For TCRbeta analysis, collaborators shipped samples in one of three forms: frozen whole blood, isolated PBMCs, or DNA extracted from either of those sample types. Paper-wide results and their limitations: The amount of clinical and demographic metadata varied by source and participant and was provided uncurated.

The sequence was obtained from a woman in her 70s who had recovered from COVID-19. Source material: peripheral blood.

This receptor has the CDR3 CASSLGLGGPNTEAFF. The nucleotide sequence is TGTGCCAGCAGCTTAGGTTTGGGGGGACCGAACACTGAAGCTTTCTTT. Recombination connected TRBV7-9 to TRBJ1-1; D gene: possibly TRBD1, on 5 matching bases. The trim is 1 base for V and 1 base for J, with a gap of 13 bases between the germline ends. Its CDR3 holds 16 amino acids, cysteine through phenylalanine. Only the CDR3 region is kept as DNA, spanning 48 bases read in frame from base 1. The CDR1 and CDR2 encoded by the germline V gene (reference sequence) are SEHNR and FQNEAQ.